Included here is one T cell receptor (beta chain) sequence, with context. The V and J ends lost 4 bases and 3 bases, in that order; junction bases with no gene match: 5. The germline V gene has CDR1 SGHRS and CDR2 YFSETQ. The CDR3 sequence is 14 residues long. Source study methods: Amplification with reference gene primers provided the estimates of nucleated cell counts. Assay: immunoSEQ multiplex PCR; the TCRdb copy retains only in-frame clones and omits some. V, J and clone size reflect that table, while D and trimming were determined from the DNA. The data hold tens of thousands of clones, with 80% observed a single time. The data are from a study of blood T cell repertoires in COVID-19. About the study: The United States, Italy and Spain supplied acute and convalescent COVID-19 samples.

This clonotype was obtained from a woman over 75 with acute or convalescent COVID-19. V usage is TRBV5-1 and J usage is TRBJ1-1; TRBD1 aligns across 8 bases. Material for sequencing was peripheral blood. CDR3 nucleotide sequence: TGCGCCAGCAGCATAACAGGGGGGGACACTGAAGCTTTCTTT. Translated: CASSITGGDTEAFF.